This TCR beta chain was captured by sequencing in a study of post-analysis software for immune sequencing data. General study results and limits: Roughly five TRBV segments occurring more often in patients than controls included TRBV5-6, TRBV5-1 and TRBV20-1.

Included in the TCR beta cDNA libraries were unique molecular identifiers. TCRdb recomputed calls from the PCR reads with MiXCR, one row per CDR3 protein. The sample has 820,000 or so distinct CDR3 sequences, approximately 53% seen once. The CDR3 is made up of 16 amino acids. Germline loops: CDR1 MNHNS, CDR2 SASEGT. As regards this clonotype: The antigen is unknown.

The TCR originated in a girl aged 10 to 17 with multiple sclerosis. The sample was blood. V usage is TRBV6-1 and J usage is TRBJ2-4; TRBD1 matches 9 bases. The J call may be in error: the DNA end matches TRBJ2-7 better. CDR3 region: CASSDAPGTGYYEQYF. DNA of the CDR3: TGTGCCAGCAGTGACGCCCCCGGGACAGGGTACTACGAGCAGTACTTC.